The clone carrying this T cell receptor beta chain was seen a single time. The data originate from a study of a mutant IDH1 vaccine in newly diagnosed glioma. Produced via immunoSEQ multiplex PCR; TCRdb's table is partial and in-frame only. The table includes approximately 92,000 clones, 83% detected once. Trimming took off 7 bases at V and 6 bases at J, with 14 bases between the two ends. Germline V gene sequence: CDR1 SGHRS, CDR2 YFSETQ. The CDR3 covers 14 residues. Sample time point: baseline, week 1 (first vaccination visit). Documented treatment: pre-vaccination baseline after standard-of-care therapy. Astrocytomas that were new, WHO grade 3 or 4, IDH1-mutant and ATRX-lost were present in the donors.

The specimen was PBMCs, collected from a glioma patient treated with radiotherapy, temozolomide or both. The clonotype was recovered from a woman aged 50 to 65 with glioma. This chain links TRBV5-1 with TRBJ1-6; D gene unclear. The CDR3: CASQSEGVNSPLHF. CDR3 DNA: TGCGCCAGCCAATCTGAGGGTGTTAATTCACCCCTCCACTTT.